The 19 T cell receptor beta chains given below trace back to one sample, sequenced in a study of shared clonotypes between healthy human individuals. The data were produced by immunoSEQ multiplex PCR, yet TCRdb's version contains in-frame clones alone and is incomplete. The sample includes about 2.4 million clones, more than 85% of them seen just once. The sequencing sample was made of naive CD4+ T cells from PBMCs. Stated subset: CD45RA+ positively selected. Receptors were obtained from a man between 18 and 35 years old in good health. Some clones in this sample may be carry-over from other donors' samples.

The V call is TRBV5-1, the J call TRBJ2-7; no definite D call. The germline V and J ends were trimmed by 5 bases and 5 bases, with 17 bases remaining between them. CDR3 length: 14 amino acids. The germline V gene has CDR1 SGHRS and CDR2 YFSETQ. Written as DNA, the CDR3 is TGCGCCAGCAGGGTGGGAAGTTCCACTCACGAGCAGTACTTC. Translated: CASRVGSSTHEQYF.

This chain links TRBV27 with TRBJ2-4; TRBD1 might be the D (5 bases). This CDR3 has 16 amino acids. V was trimmed by 6 bases and J by 6 bases, leaving 21 bases between them. Germline V gene data show CDR1 as MNHEY and CDR2 as SMNVEV (reference sequence). The CDR3 spells CASSSLRVPRGNIQYF. The CDR3 DNA is TGTGCCAGCAGCTCTCTCAGGGTTCCCCGTGGAAACATTCAGTACTTC.

CDR3: CASSPLFASGTDTQYF. DNA for the CDR3: TGTGCCAGCTCACCACTCTTTGCTAGCGGCACAGATACGCAGTATTTT. The chain recombines TRBV18 with TRBJ2-3; D may be TRBD2 (6 bases). Between the trimmed V and J ends, which lost 1 base and 1 base, there was a span of 12 bases. This CDR3 has 16 residues. CDR1 and CDR2 from the germline V gene are KGHSH and LQKENI. The full variable domain, in which reference TRBV18 and TRBJ2-3 provide the parts outside the CDR3, is NAGVMQNPRHLVRRRGQEARLRCSPMKGHSHVYWYRQLPEEGLKFMVYLQKENIIDESGMPKERFSAEFPKEGPSILRIQQVVRGDSAAYFCASSPLFASGTDTQYFGPGTRLTVL.

The gene calls are TRBV14 and TRBJ2-3; TRBD2 aligns across 8 bases. J lost 1 base, V lost 1 base, and 4 bases had no gene match. This CDR3 has 16 amino acids. Germline values: CDR1 SGHDN, CDR2 FVKESK. The CDR3 loop is CASSQGLLAGTDTQYF. For the CDR3, the DNA is TGTGCCAGCAGCCAAGGCTTACTAGCGGGCACAGATACGCAGTATTTT.

This rearrangement joins TRBV20-1 to TRBJ2-7, with unresolved D. V dropped 4 bases and J dropped 3 bases, with 4 bases sitting between them. The CDR3 has 10 amino acids. From germline, CDR1 is DFQATT and CDR2 SNEGSKA (reference sequence). This chain's CDR3 is CSATNYEQYF. Here the CDR3 DNA reads TGCAGTGCTACAAACTACGAGCAGTACTTC.

The chain joins TRBV5-6 to TRBJ2-2; no firm D call. The CDR3 is made up of 16 amino acids. Trimming removed 4 bases from V and 2 bases from J, with 15 bases in between. Germline V CDR1 and CDR2: SGHDT, YYEEEE. CDR3 loop: CASSIRHSTNTGELFF. The CDR3, as DNA: TGTGCCAGCAGCATCCGACACAGCACCAACACCGGGGAGCTGTTTTTT. Full variable domain (missing parts from reference TRBV5-6 and TRBJ2-2): DAGVTQSPTHLIKTRGQQVTLRCSPKSGHDTVSWYQQALGQGPQFIFQYYEEEERQRGNFPDRFSGHQFPNYSSELNVNALLLGDSALYLCASSIRHSTNTGELFFGEGSRLTVL.

This clone appeared a single time. The rearrangement uses TRBV14 and TRBJ1-5, with 12 bases identical to TRBD1. This CDR3 comprises 21 residues. J lost 4 bases, V lost 2 bases, and 18 bases had no gene match. Germline V CDR1 and CDR2: SGHDN, FVKESK. The CDR3 DNA follows: TGTGCCAGCAGCCAAAGTCAAGGGACAGGGGGCAAGGGGATGGGTAATCAGCCCCAGCATTTT. It codes for CASSQSQGTGGKGMGNQPQHF.

J is TRBJ1-2 and V is TRBV5-4; 10 bases fit TRBD1. This CDR3 is 15 amino acids long. The V and J ends lost 3 bases and 4 bases, in that order; junction bases with no gene match: 6. Germline V gene lookup returns CDR1 SGHNT and CDR2 YYREEE (reference sequence). CDR3 sequence: CASSSGTGAGYGYTF. The CDR3, as DNA: TGTGCCAGCAGCTCCGGGACAGGGGCGGGCTATGGCTACACCTTC.

This CDR3 reads CASRRAGGRENYGYTF. The CDR3 nucleotides are TGCGCCAGCAGGCGAGCAGGGGGCAGGGAGAACTATGGCTACACCTTC. The chain couples TRBV4-1 to TRBJ1-2, with 8 bases fitting TRBD1. The V and J ends lost 6 bases and 2 bases, in that order; junction bases with no gene match: 11. CDR1 MGHRA and CDR2 YSYEKL come from the germline V gene. The CDR3 consists of 16 residues.

V and J are TRBV28 and TRBJ2-1; 9 positions agree with TRBD2. The V and J ends lost 5 bases and 9 bases, in that order; junction bases with no gene match: 11. The CDR3 totals 15 residues. Germline V CDR1 and CDR2: MDHEN, SYDVKM. CDR3 DNA: TGTGCCAGCAGTAAGGCTAGCGGGACGGCCAGTGAGCAGTTCTTC. It yields the protein CASSKASGTASEQFF.

The chain uses TRBV7-9 and TRBJ2-3, with 9 nucleotides matching TRBD1. V lost 1 base, J lost 5 bases, and 4 bases stayed unmatched. Germline V gene sequence: CDR1 SEHNR, CDR2 FQNEAQ (reference sequence). The CDR3 is made up of 15 amino acids. Here the CDR3 DNA reads TGTGCCAGCAGCTTAGGTGGGACAGGGATAGATACGCAGTATTTT. Residues: CASSLGGTGIDTQYF.

This sequence joins TRBV5-1 and TRBJ2-3, with TRBD2 as a possible D gene (5 bases). The CDR3 runs 15 residues. Germline V gene data show CDR1 as SGHRS and CDR2 as YFSETQ. Trimming cost V 4 bases and J 3 bases, with 15 bases left between them. The chain's CDR3 is CASSPGYDNTDTQYF. The CDR3 bases are TGCGCCAGCAGCCCGGGATACGACAATACAGATACGCAGTATTTT.

V gene TRBV7-2 combines with J gene TRBJ2-2; D not certain. V lost 4 bases and J lost 4, with 13 bases in between. The CDR3 sequence is 15 residues long. Germline V gives CDR1 SGHTA, CDR2 FQGNSA. This chain's CDR3 is CASSSNPQSTGELFF. The CDR3 nucleotides read TGTGCCAGCAGCTCCAATCCACAGAGCACCGGGGAGCTGTTTTTT. Full variable domain (missing parts from reference TRBV7-2 and TRBJ2-2): GAGVSQSPSNKVTEKGKDVELRCDPISGHTALYWYRQSLGQGLEFLIYFQGNSAPDKSGLPSDRFSAERTGGSVSTLTIQRTQQEDSAVYLCASSSNPQSTGELFFGEGSRLTVL.

Regarding this clone: Likely a read error: the CDR3 ends without its conserved phenylalanine or tryptophan. CDR3 sequence reads: CASSIRTGTITLSSYEQYS. Written as DNA, the CDR3 is TGTGCCAGCAGCATCCGAACCGGGACCATTACCTTGAGCTCCTACGAGCAGTACTCC. The chain couples TRBV5-4 to TRBJ2-7; D tentatively fits TRBD1 or TRBD2 (5 bases each). The CDR3 runs to 19 residues. V was pared by 4 bases and J by 0 bases, with 26 bases between. Per the germline V gene, CDR1 is SGHNT and CDR2 is YYREEE (reference sequence).

V usage is TRBV4-3 and J usage is TRBJ2-2; 9 nucleotides agree with TRBD1. Germline values: CDR1 LGHNA, CDR2 YSLEER. J gave up 6 bases and V 1 base, and 3 bases lay outside the gene matches. The CDR3 loop spans 15 amino acids. CDR3 sequence (DNA): TGCGCCAGCAGCCAAGTGAGACAGGGGGCCGGGGAGCTGTTTTTT. Amino acid sequence: CASSQVRQGAGELFF.

The chain has TRBV11-2 and TRBJ2-1; no clear D. The CDR3 sequence is 13 residues long. Germline V gene sequence: CDR1 SGHAT, CDR2 FQNNGV. Trimming removed 2 bases from V and 4 bases from J, with 6 bases in between. CDR3 sequence: CASSLLIYNEQFF. CDR3 nucleotide sequence: TGTGCCAGCAGCTTATTAATATACAATGAGCAGTTCTTC.

J is TRBJ2-3 and V is TRBV5-1; D is ambiguous. The CDR3 runs 15 residues. Per germline, CDR1 SGHRS and CDR2 YFSETQ. Trimming shortened V by 1 base and J by 2 bases, and 11 bases separated the two germline ends. The DNA for the CDR3 is TGCGCCAGCAGCTTGATGACGGCTTCCACAGATACGCAGTATTTT. It codes for CASSLMTASTDTQYF.

This clone was found once. This chain connects TRBV7-2 to TRBJ2-4, with D possibly being TRBD2 (6 bases). V was pared by 5 bases and J by 0 bases, with 14 bases between. Germline V lookup: CDR1 SGHTA, CDR2 FQGNSA. This CDR3 spans 16 amino acids. The CDR3 reads CASSPGGILAKNIQYF. CDR3 in DNA: TGTGCCAGCAGCCCTGGGGGGATACTAGCCAAAAACATTCAGTACTTC.

This sequence joins TRBV18 and TRBJ2-7; maybe TRBD1 (5 bases). CDR1 and CDR2 (germline): KGHSH, LQKENI. Trimming pared 0 bases from V and 6 bases from J, leaving 18 bases between. This CDR3 region has 16 residues. CDR3 sequence: CASSPPSWGQTGEQYF. The CDR3 bases are TGTGCCAGCTCACCACCAAGTTGGGGCCAAACGGGCGAGCAGTACTTC.